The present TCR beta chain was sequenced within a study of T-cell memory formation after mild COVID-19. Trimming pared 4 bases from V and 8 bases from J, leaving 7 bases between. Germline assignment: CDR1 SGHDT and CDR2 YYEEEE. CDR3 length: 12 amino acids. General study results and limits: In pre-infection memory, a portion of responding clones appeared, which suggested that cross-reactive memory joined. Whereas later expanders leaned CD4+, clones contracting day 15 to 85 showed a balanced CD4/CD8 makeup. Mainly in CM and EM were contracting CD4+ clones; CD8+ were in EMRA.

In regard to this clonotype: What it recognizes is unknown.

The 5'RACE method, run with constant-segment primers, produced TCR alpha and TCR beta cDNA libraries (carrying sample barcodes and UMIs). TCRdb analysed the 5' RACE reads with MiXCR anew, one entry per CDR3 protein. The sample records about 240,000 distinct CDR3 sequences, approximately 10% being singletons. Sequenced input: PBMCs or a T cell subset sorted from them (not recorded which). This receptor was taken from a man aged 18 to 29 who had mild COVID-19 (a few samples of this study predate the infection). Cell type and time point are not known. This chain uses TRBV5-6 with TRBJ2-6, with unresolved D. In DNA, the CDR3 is TGTGCCAGCAGCCCTGCGACCAACGTCCTGACTTTC. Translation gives CASSPATNVLTF.